These T cell receptor beta chains were read from a single sample in a study of vaccination and CD4 T cells after COVID-19. Their target antigens are unknown. TCRdb called the PCR reads again in MiXCR, with one record for every CDR3 protein. The repertoire holds 9,500 to 10,000 distinct CDR3 sequences, with 35% to 40% as singletons. Material: CD4+ T cells from blood, cultured in vitro. All receptors come from a human donor who had recovered from COVID-19. CDR3s include the opening cysteine and the closing phenylalanine or tryptophan. D genes are given only for firm matches. Some rows have no size entry. The others give once, few or many, or a class for an expanded clone.

CDR3 length: 13; V gene: TRBV10-1; D gene: NA; J gene: TRBJ2-3; clone size: NA; CDR3 protein: CASSESGTDTQYF; CDR3 DNA: TGCGCCAGCAGTGAGTCTGGGACAGATACGCAGTATTTT
CDR3 length: 17; V gene: TRBV5-4; D gene: TRBD2; J gene: TRBJ2-5; clone size: few; CDR3 protein: CASSFGTSGGAEKTQYF; CDR3 DNA: TGTGCCAGCAGCTTCGGGACTAGCGGGGGGGCGGAAAAGACCCAGTACTTC
CDR3 length: 16; V gene: TRBV6-5; D gene: NA; J gene: TRBJ1-1; clone size: few; CDR3 protein: CASSSGNYREYGEAFF; CDR3 DNA: TGTGCCAGCAGTTCCGGGAACTACAGGGAATATGGTGAAGCTTTCTTT
CDR3 length: 15; V gene: TRBV7-7; D gene: NA; J gene: TRBJ2-3; clone size: few; CDR3 protein: CASSVAGGPPDTQYF; CDR3 DNA: TGTGCTAGCAGCGTCGCCGGGGGCCCCCCGGATACGCAGTATTTT
CDR3 length: 17; V gene: TRBV18; D gene: NA; J gene: TRBJ1-5; clone size: few; CDR3 protein: CASSPGLGSSVGQPQHF; CDR3 DNA: TGTGCCAGCTCACCAGGTCTTGGGTCCTCGGTAGGGCAGCCCCAGCATTTT
CDR3 length: 16; V gene: TRBV7-8; D gene: TRBD1; J gene: TRBJ1-2; clone size: NA; CDR3 protein: CASSSRLRDSITGYTF; CDR3 DNA: TGTGCCAGCAGCTCTCGGTTGAGGGACAGTATTACCGGCTACACCTTC
CDR3 length: 17; V gene: TRBV6-5; D gene: TRBD2; J gene: TRBJ2-2; clone size: few; CDR3 protein: CASSYSTSGGVAGELFF; CDR3 DNA: TGTGCCAGCAGTTACTCGACTAGCGGGGGGGTGGCCGGGGAGCTGTTTTTT
CDR3 length: 15; V gene: TRBV30; D gene: NA; J gene: TRBJ1-6; clone size: NA; CDR3 protein: CACLSRDMAWTPLHF; CDR3 DNA: TGTGCCTGCTTAAGCCGGGACATGGCTTGGACCCCCCTCCACTTT
CDR3 length: 12; V gene: TRBV30; D gene: NA; J gene: TRBJ2-7; clone size: NA; CDR3 protein: CAWMGERYEQYF; CDR3 DNA: TGTGCCTGGATGGGGGAGCGCTACGAGCAGTACTTC
CDR3 length: 15; V gene: TRBV30; D gene: NA; J gene: TRBJ1-3; clone size: few; CDR3 protein: CAWSTGLSSGNTIYF; CDR3 DNA: TGTGCCTGGAGTACTGGACTGAGCTCTGGAAACACCATATATTTT
CDR3 length: 14; V gene: TRBV30; D gene: TRBD1; J gene: TRBJ1-2; clone size: few; CDR3 protein: CAWSVFLTGGSYTF; CDR3 DNA: TGTGCCTGGAGTGTCTTTCTGACAGGGGGATCCTACACCTTC
CDR3 length: 16; V gene: TRBV7-2; D gene: TRBD2; J gene: TRBJ2-5; clone size: few; CDR3 protein: CASSSGLAGGRKTQYF; CDR3 DNA: TGTGCCAGCAGCTCGGGACTAGCGGGGGGGAGAAAGACCCAGTACTTC
CDR3 length: 14; V gene: TRBV4-1; D gene: NA; J gene: TRBJ1-5; clone size: few; CDR3 protein: CASSQEESNQPQHF; CDR3 DNA: TGCGCCAGCAGCCAAGAGGAAAGCAATCAGCCCCAGCATTTT
CDR3 length: 15; V gene: TRBV28; D gene: TRBD1; J gene: TRBJ1-6; clone size: NA; CDR3 protein: CASSFRRQGASPLHF; CDR3 DNA: TGTGCCAGCAGTTTCCGGCGACAGGGGGCTTCACCCCTCCACTTT
CDR3 length: 12; V gene: TRBV28; D gene: TRBD1; J gene: TRBJ1-1; clone size: NA; CDR3 protein: CASRKETGRAFF; CDR3 DNA: TGTGCCAGCAGGAAAGAGACAGGGAGGGCTTTCTTT
CDR3 length: 14; V gene: TRBV5-6; D gene: NA; J gene: TRBJ1-2; clone size: NA; CDR3 protein: CASSQSRGGYGYTF; CDR3 DNA: TGTGCCAGCAGCCAATCCCGGGGAGGCTATGGCTACACCTTC
CDR3 length: 14; V gene: TRBV2; D gene: NA; J gene: TRBJ1-5; clone size: few; CDR3 protein: CASSLDGFNQPQHF; CDR3 DNA: TGTGCCAGCTCACTGGACGGATTCAATCAGCCCCAGCATTTT
CDR3 length: 13; V gene: TRBV6-1; D gene: NA; J gene: TRBJ1-5; clone size: few; CDR3 protein: CASTRYSNQPQHF; CDR3 DNA: TGTGCCAGCACCCGGTATAGTAATCAGCCCCAGCATTTT
CDR3 length: 13; V gene: TRBV7-2; D gene: TRBD1; J gene: TRBJ1-2; clone size: NA; CDR3 protein: CASSLGTGRGYTF; CDR3 DNA: TGTGCCAGCAGCTTAGGGACAGGGCGCGGCTACACCTTC
CDR3 length: 14; V gene: TRBV20-1; D gene: NA; J gene: TRBJ2-3; clone size: few; CDR3 protein: CSALGEGAGDTQYF; CDR3 DNA: TGCAGTGCCTTAGGGGAGGGGGCCGGAGATACGCAGTATTTT
CDR3 length: 15; V gene: TRBV6-1; D gene: TRBD1; J gene: TRBJ1-5; clone size: NA; CDR3 protein: CASRRDRSEAQPQHF; CDR3 DNA: TGTGCCAGCAGGCGGGACAGGTCCGAGGCTCAGCCCCAGCATTTT
CDR3 length: 15; V gene: TRBV20-1; D gene: NA; J gene: TRBJ2-3; clone size: NA; CDR3 protein: CSARIPGSLGDTQYF; CDR3 DNA: TGCAGTGCTAGAATCCCGGGCAGCCTAGGGGATACGCAGTATTTT
CDR3 length: 12; V gene: TRBV5-1; D gene: TRBD1; J gene: TRBJ1-2; clone size: NA; CDR3 protein: CASSGQGYGYTF; CDR3 DNA: TGCGCCAGCAGCGGACAGGGATATGGCTACACCTTC
CDR3 length: 12; V gene: TRBV5-6; D gene: NA; J gene: TRBJ1-2; clone size: NA; CDR3 protein: CASSRAAYDYTF; CDR3 DNA: TGTGCCAGCAGTCGGGCGGCTTATGACTACACCTTC
CDR3 length: 17; V gene: TRBV7-8; D gene: TRBD1; J gene: TRBJ1-6; clone size: NA; CDR3 protein: CASSIGQGIGFNSPLHF; CDR3 DNA: TGTGCCAGCAGCATTGGACAGGGAATAGGATTTAATTCACCCCTCCACTTT
CDR3 length: 18; V gene: TRBV19; D gene: NA; J gene: TRBJ1-5; clone size: few; CDR3 protein: CASSIMGRGSYSNQPQHF; CDR3 DNA: TGTGCCAGTAGTATAATGGGGCGGGGCAGCTATAGCAATCAGCCCCAGCATTTT
CDR3 length: 14; V gene: TRBV6-1; D gene: TRBD2; J gene: TRBJ2-2; clone size: NA; CDR3 protein: CASRMYGGVGELFF; CDR3 DNA: TGTGCCAGCAGGATGTACGGGGGGGTCGGGGAGCTGTTTTTT
CDR3 length: 14; V gene: TRBV7-2; D gene: NA; J gene: TRBJ1-6; clone size: few; CDR3 protein: CASSSPGLGSPLHF; CDR3 DNA: TGTGCCAGCAGCTCCCCAGGACTGGGTTCACCCCTCCACTTT
CDR3 length: 14; V gene: TRBV10-2; D gene: NA; J gene: TRBJ1-1; clone size: NA; CDR3 protein: CASSDRQVNTEAFF; CDR3 DNA: TGCGCCAGCAGTGACCGGCAAGTGAACACTGAAGCTTTCTTT
CDR3 length: 14; V gene: TRBV30; D gene: TRBD1; J gene: TRBJ2-3; clone size: few; CDR3 protein: CAWGTGYGTDTQYF; CDR3 DNA: TGTGCCTGGGGGACAGGGTACGGCACAGATACGCAGTATTTT
CDR3 length: 14; V gene: TRBV10-3; D gene: NA; J gene: TRBJ2-3; clone size: NA; CDR3 protein: CAILHRERGDTQYF; CDR3 DNA: TGTGCCATCCTCCACCGGGAGCGTGGGGATACGCAGTATTTT
CDR3 length: 21; V gene: TRBV12-5; D gene: TRBD2; J gene: TRBJ2-1; clone size: NA; CDR3 protein: CASGLGRSGGRPQGTYNEQFF; CDR3 DNA: TGTGCTAGTGGTTTGGGGAGGTCGGGGGGGCGGCCTCAAGGGACTTACAATGAGCAGTTCTTC
CDR3 length: 16; V gene: TRBV15; D gene: TRBD2; J gene: TRBJ2-7; clone size: NA; CDR3 protein: CATSRESGDASYEQYF; CDR3 DNA: TGTGCCACCAGCAGAGAAAGCGGGGACGCTTCCTACGAGCAGTACTTC
CDR3 length: 15; V gene: TRBV18; D gene: NA; J gene: TRBJ1-2; clone size: NA; CDR3 protein: CASSPPSRANYGYTF; CDR3 DNA: TGTGCCAGCTCACCACCGAGCCGAGCTAACTATGGCTACACCTTC
CDR3 length: 15; V gene: TRBV5-1; D gene: NA; J gene: TRBJ1-2; clone size: NA; CDR3 protein: CASSLASGLNYGYTF; CDR3 DNA: TGCGCCAGCAGCTTGGCTTCCGGGCTTAACTATGGCTACACCTTC
CDR3 length: 14; V gene: TRBV2; D gene: NA; J gene: TRBJ2-2; clone size: NA; CDR3 protein: CASRWTQNTGELFF; CDR3 DNA: TGTGCCAGCAGATGGACACAGAACACCGGGGAGCTGTTTTTT
CDR3 length: 12; V gene: TRBV6-1; D gene: NA; J gene: TRBJ1-1; clone size: few; CDR3 protein: CASSPGQTEAFF; CDR3 DNA: TGTGCCAGCAGCCCGGGGCAAACTGAAGCTTTCTTT
CDR3 length: 14; V gene: TRBV20-1; D gene: NA; J gene: TRBJ2-7; clone size: NA; CDR3 protein: CSARPPRDNYEQYF; CDR3 DNA: TGCAGTGCTAGACCTCCCCGGGACAACTACGAGCAGTACTTC
CDR3 length: 14; V gene: TRBV29-1; D gene: TRBD1; J gene: TRBJ2-1; clone size: NA; CDR3 protein: CSVETGRPLDEQFF; CDR3 DNA: TGCAGCGTTGAGACAGGGCGCCCTCTCGATGAGCAGTTCTTC
CDR3 length: 15; V gene: TRBV18; D gene: NA; J gene: TRBJ2-5; clone size: NA; CDR3 protein: CASSDQGRKQETQYF; CDR3 DNA: TGTGCCAGCTCCGACCAGGGACGGAAACAAGAGACCCAGTACTTC
CDR3 length: 13; V gene: TRBV19; D gene: NA; J gene: TRBJ1-2; clone size: NA; CDR3 protein: CASSAGTPRRYTF; CDR3 DNA: TGTGCCAGTAGCGCCGGGACTCCCCGTCGCTACACCTTC
CDR3 length: 14; V gene: TRBV2; D gene: NA; J gene: TRBJ2-1; clone size: NA; CDR3 protein: CASSSSTAYNEQFF; CDR3 DNA: TGTGCCAGCAGTTCGTCAACTGCATACAATGAGCAGTTCTTC
CDR3 length: 14; V gene: TRBV7-6; D gene: NA; J gene: TRBJ1-1; clone size: NA; CDR3 protein: CASSLGQANTEAFF; CDR3 DNA: TGTGCCAGCAGCTTAGGGCAGGCGAACACTGAAGCTTTCTTT
CDR3 length: 15; V gene: TRBV19; D gene: NA; J gene: TRBJ2-5; clone size: few; CDR3 protein: CASSIDLSGAGTQYF; CDR3 DNA: TGTGCCAGTAGTATAGATCTATCCGGGGCCGGGACCCAGTACTTC
CDR3 length: 18; V gene: TRBV6-1; D gene: TRBD2; J gene: TRBJ2-2; clone size: few; CDR3 protein: CASSTLADSSGNTGELFF; CDR3 DNA: TGTGCCAGCAGTACCCTAGCGGATTCGTCGGGGAACACCGGGGAGCTGTTTTTT
CDR3 length: 13; V gene: TRBV7-9; D gene: NA; J gene: TRBJ1-2; clone size: few; CDR3 protein: CASSLAGISGYTF; CDR3 DNA: TGTGCCAGCAGCTTAGCGGGAATCAGTGGCTACACCTTC
CDR3 length: 15; V gene: TRBV6-5; D gene: NA; J gene: TRBJ1-1; clone size: NA; CDR3 protein: CASSYSPVSPTEAFF; CDR3 DNA: TGTGCCAGCAGTTACTCGCCCGTATCCCCCACTGAAGCTTTCTTT
CDR3 length: 13; V gene: TRBV12-3/TRBV12-4; D gene: NA; J gene: TRBJ1-2; clone size: NA; CDR3 protein: CASSLTRGHGYTF; CDR3 DNA: TGTGCCAGCAGTTTAACCCGGGGACATGGCTACACCTTC
CDR3 length: 13; V gene: TRBV5-4; D gene: TRBD2; J gene: TRBJ2-3; clone size: once; CDR3 protein: CASSRGEGYTQYF; CDR3 DNA: TGTGCCAGCAGCCGGGGGGAGGGGTATACGCAGTATTTT
CDR3 length: 14; V gene: TRBV20-1; D gene: TRBD1; J gene: TRBJ1-1; clone size: few; CDR3 protein: CSAPSQGANTEAFF; CDR3 DNA: TGCAGTGCTCCCTCTCAGGGGGCGAACACTGAAGCTTTCTTT
CDR3 length: 16; V gene: TRBV5-7; D gene: NA; J gene: TRBJ1-5; clone size: NA; CDR3 protein: CASSSDRRNSNQPQHF; CDR3 DNA: TGTGCCAGCAGCAGCGACAGAAGAAATAGCAATCAGCCCCAGCATTTT
CDR3 length: 14; V gene: TRBV10-3; D gene: TRBD2; J gene: TRBJ2-1; clone size: few; CDR3 protein: CATTISGGANEQFF; CDR3 DNA: TGTGCCACCACCATTAGCGGGGGGGCAAATGAGCAGTTCTTC
CDR3 length: 15; V gene: TRBV20-1; D gene: TRBD2; J gene: TRBJ2-3; clone size: few; CDR3 protein: CSARTSGGTTDTQYF; CDR3 DNA: TGCAGTGCTAGGACTAGCGGGGGGACCACAGATACGCAGTATTTT